These 10 T cell receptor beta chains were sequenced from one sample in a study of CDR3 diversity in severe acne. TCRdb ran MiXCR on the PCR reads and lists one entry per CDR3 protein. The table lists more than 80,000 distinct CDR3 sequences, approximately 49% of them singletons. The sequenced material came from blood. Source of these receptors: a male donor with severe acne vulgaris.

Comment on this clonotype: With a much larger clone just one base away, this may be a read error. J is TRBJ1-1 and V is TRBV20-1, with unresolved D. The germline V gene has CDR1 DFQATT and CDR2 SNEGSKA (reference sequence). The CDR3 extends over 11 amino acids. Trimming removed 6 bases at V and 4 bases at J, with 9 bases between. CDR3 sequence reads: CSAPHSTEAFF. The CDR3, as DNA: TGCAGTGCCCCACATAGCACTGAAGCTTTCTTT.

The chain employs TRBV20-1 and TRBJ2-1; 9 positions agree with TRBD2. The trim removed 6 bases at V and 7 bases at J, leaving 10 bases unmatched. This CDR3 region has 14 residues. Per germline, CDR1 DFQATT and CDR2 SNEGSKA (reference sequence). CDR3 sequence (DNA): TGCAGTGCGTTCGCTAGCGGGACTGGGAATGAGCAGTTCTTC. Translation: CSAFASGTGNEQFF.

Concerning this clonotype itself: This may stem from a read error, because a much larger clone lies one nucleotide away. The chain recombines TRBV2 with TRBJ2-1, with 8 bases matching TRBD1. The CDR3 is 14 amino acids. Germline V gives CDR1 SNHLY, CDR2 FYNNEI. CDR3 in DNA: TGTGCCGGCAGGGGGCGTAGCTCCTACAATGAGCAGTTCTTC. Its protein is CAGRGRSSYNEQFF.

This clonotype was counted at least ten times. The chain employs TRBV19 and TRBJ1-2; D is perhaps TRBD1 (5 bases). This CDR3 is built from 12 residues. Trimming removed 5 bases at V and 6 bases at J, with 10 bases between. The germline V gene has CDR1 LNHDA and CDR2 SQIVND (reference sequence). CDR3 residues: CASSWDLDGYTF. For the CDR3, the DNA is TGTGCCAGTAGTTGGGACCTTGATGGCTACACCTTC.

This clonotype was counted only a few times. The J gene is TRBJ2-2, the V gene TRBV2; 10 nucleotides line up with TRBD1. CDR1 and CDR2 (germline): SNHLY, FYNNEI. The CDR3 loop spans 12 amino acids. V was clipped by 11 bases and J by 4 bases; unmatched bases: 1. The CDR3 protein is CAGDRGTGELFF. The CDR3 region has the DNA TGTGCCGGGGACAGGGGCACCGGGGAGCTGTTTTTT.

This clonotype was observed once. The chain is built from TRBV29-1 and TRBJ2-7; the D gene could be TRBD1 or TRBD2 (5 bases each). The CDR3 is made up of 12 amino acids. V was trimmed by 6 bases and J by 2 bases, leaving 11 bases between them. Germline CDR1 is SQVTM and CDR2 is ANQGSEA. The DNA of the CDR3 is TGCAGCGTCGGGGACGGACCCTACGAGCAGTACTTC. It codes for CSVGDGPYEQYF.

The chain recombines TRBV19 with TRBJ1-5, with no clear D. The ends were cut back, 3 bases at V and 0 bases at J, with 9 bases in the middle. The CDR3 runs to 15 residues. The germline V gene has CDR1 LNHDA and CDR2 SQIVND (reference sequence). The CDR3 nucleotides are TGTGCCAGTAGTATGGACGGATATAGCAATCAGCCCCAGCATTTT. Encoded protein: CASSMDGYSNQPQHF.

The chain uses TRBV25-1 and TRBJ2-3; weak D call: TRBD1 (5 bases). The germline V and J ends were trimmed by 5 bases and 3 bases, with 15 bases remaining between them. This CDR3 spans 15 amino acids. Germline V gene lookup returns CDR1 MGHDK and CDR2 SYGVNS. The CDR3 protein is CASSTHQGLTDTQYF. The DNA of the CDR3 is TGTGCCAGCAGTACACACCAGGGCCTTACAGATACGCAGTATTTT.

This sequence joins TRBV9 and TRBJ2-7, with D perhaps TRBD1 (6 bases). The CDR3 covers 13 residues. Trimming pared 3 bases from V and 3 bases from J, leaving 10 bases between. Germline V gives CDR1 SGDLS, CDR2 YYNGEE. CDR3 amino acids: CASSARDNYEQYF. The CDR3, as DNA: TGTGCCAGCAGCGCCCGGGACAACTACGAGCAGTACTTC. The variable domain in full, with the rest retrieved from reference TRBV9 and TRBJ2-7, is DSGVTQTPKHLITATGQRVTLRCSPRSGDLSVYWYQQSLDQGLQFLIQYYNGEERAKGNILERFSAQQFPDLHSELNLSSLELGDSALYFCASSARDNYEQYFGPGTRLTVT.

About this clonotype itself: A read error may be the cause here, since a much bigger clone is one base away. The chain joins TRBV6-5 to TRBJ1-6; D possibly corresponds to TRBD1 (5 bases). V shed 6 bases and J shed 8 bases, with 14 bases lying between them. CDR1 MNHEY and CDR2 SVGAGI come from the germline V gene. There are 14 residues in the CDR3. The DNA for the CDR3 is TGTGCCAGCAGAACGAATCTGGGGGATTCACCCCTCCACTTT. This gives the protein CASRTNLGDSPLHF.